This entry describes one TCR beta chain. The antigen remains unidentified. This specimen belongs to a study of Ad26.COV2.S vaccination and SARS-CoV-2 variants. The CDR3 has 13 amino acids. V was pared by 3 bases and J by 9 bases, with 12 bases between. Treatment specified: some 19 received Ad26.COV2.S at low or high dose, single or two shots; several received placebo; per-sample allocation not given. At day 63 after the first vaccine or placebo injection, samples were drawn. Notes on the study in general: Among vaccine recipients, spike-specific TCR breadth exceeded that of placebo recipients.

Clones were sequenced by immunoSEQ multiplex PCR, and TCRdb holds only the in-frame ones, with some missing. The sample has fewer than 500,000 clones; roughly 89% are singletons. The TCR comes from a person aged 18-60 years who received the Ad26.COV2.S COVID-19 vaccine or a placebo. The sequences come from peripheral blood, collected in a trial of Ad26.COV2.S vaccine versus placebo. The chain joins TRBV12-3 or TRBV12-4 to TRBJ2-1; D remains ambiguous. CDR3 sequence reads: CASSFLSYGEQFF. CDR3 sequence (DNA): TGTGCCAGCAGTTTCCTCTCGTACGGTGAGCAGTTCTTC.